The 19 T cell receptor beta chains given below trace back to one sample, sequenced in a study of CD4 T cells in relation to SARS-CoV-2 and coronaviruses. Some clones are missing from TCRdb's copy, which holds only in-frame ones; the method was immunoSEQ multiplex PCR. The sample has 35,000 to 45,000 clones, roughly 82% seen once; the top ten hold just over 20%. No antigen has been assigned to these receptors. Sequences were obtained from memory CD4+ T cells from PBMCs, cultured in vitro. Receptors were obtained from an adult with COVID-19.

The rearrangement joins TRBV7-2 to TRBJ2-1; no firm D call. The CDR3 loop spans 14 amino acids. V was pared by 5 bases and J by 7 bases, with 15 bases between. Germline V gives CDR1 SGHTA, CDR2 FQGNSA. CDR3 sequence (DNA): TGTGCCAGCAGCCCCCGTAACTCAGGTAATGAGCAGTTCTTC. As protein: CASSPRNSGNEQFF.

The chain recombines TRBV6-1 with TRBJ1-5; D not certain. Germline CDR1 MNHNS, CDR2 SASEGT. The CDR3 consists of 13 residues. Trimming removed 1 base from V and 6 bases from J, with 7 bases in between. CDR3 sequence reads: CASSEELFQPQHF. DNA of the CDR3: TGTGCCAGCAGTGAAGAGCTATTTCAGCCCCAGCATTTT.

The chain recombines TRBV6-1 with TRBJ1-5, with D possibly being TRBD1 (6 bases). V lost 3 bases to trimming and J lost 0 bases, with 15 bases between them. From germline, CDR1 is MNHNS and CDR2 SASEGT. The CDR3 spans 17 residues. The chain's CDR3 is CASSDPRGRNSNQPQHF. The CDR3 DNA reads as TGTGCCAGCAGTGACCCCAGGGGCAGAAATAGCAATCAGCCCCAGCATTTT.

This clone was counted only a few times. The chain uses TRBV30 and TRBJ1-6; D is ambiguous. Per germline, CDR1 GTSNPN and CDR2 SVGIG (reference sequence). The CDR3 is 13 residues long. The germline V and J ends were trimmed by 1 base and 9 bases, with 10 bases remaining between them. CDR3 sequence: CAWSESFGSPLHF. DNA for the CDR3: TGTGCCTGGAGTGAAAGTTTCGGTTCACCCCTCCACTTT.

The chain is built from TRBV2 and TRBJ1-6, with D hard to call. The CDR3 consists of 13 residues. Germline CDR1 and CDR2: SNHLY and FYNNEI. The ends were cut back, 3 bases at V and 9 bases at J, with 9 bases in the middle. CDR3 region: CASSDQIASPLHF. The CDR3 coding sequence is TGTGCCAGCAGTGACCAGATCGCTTCACCCCTCCACTTT.

Only a few counts were recorded for this clone. V gene TRBV4-2 combines with J gene TRBJ1-5; 9 positions agree with TRBD1. CDR1 and CDR2 from the germline V gene are LGHNA and YNFKEQ. Germline trimming cut 0 bases from V and 4 bases from J; bases unmatched to any gene: 4. This CDR3 comprises 16 residues. The CDR3, as DNA: TGTGCCAGCAGCCAAGACGACAGGGGGGTTAATCAGCCCCAGCATTTT. It translates to CASSQDDRGVNQPQHF.

The V and J genes are TRBV7-2 and TRBJ2-3; TRBD2 matches at 14 bases. With V trimmed by 3 bases and J by 4 bases, 9 bases remained unmatched. CDR1 SGHTA and CDR2 FQGNSA come from the germline V gene. The CDR3 spans 18 residues. The CDR3 DNA sequence: TGTGCCAGCAGCTTCCATCCCCGACTAGCGGGAGGGCCAGATACGCAGTATTTT. Translated, it gives CASSFHPRLAGGPDTQYF. Looking up the rest from reference TRBV7-2 and TRBJ2-3 gives the full variable domain: GAGVSQSPSNKVTEKGKDVELRCDPISGHTALYWYRQSLGQGLEFLIYFQGNSAPDKSGLPSDRFSAERTGGSVSTLTIQRTQQEDSAVYLCASSFHPRLAGGPDTQYFGPGTRLTVL.

This clone appeared a few times. The chain couples TRBV5-5 to TRBJ1-6, with D unclear. V was trimmed by 1 base and J by 7 bases, leaving 9 bases between them. Germline CDR1 and CDR2: SGHKS and YYEKEE (reference sequence). The CDR3 has 14 residues. CDR3 loop: CASSLYHENSPLHF. CDR3 nucleotides: TGTGCCAGCAGCTTGTACCATGAAAATTCACCCCTCCACTTT.

Only one count was recorded for this clone. The chain links TRBV6-2 or TRBV6-3 to TRBJ1-2; possibly TRBD1 for D (6 bases). Trimming removed 6 bases from V and 0 bases from J, with 14 bases in between. The CDR3 contains 15 residues. CDR1 is MNHEY and CDR2 is SVGEGT in the germline V gene. CDR3 residues: CASSPGTPTNYGYTF. For the CDR3, the DNA is TGTGCCAGCAGCCCCGGGACACCCACTAACTATGGCTACACCTTC.

The chain carries TRBV2 and TRBJ2-7; 13 nucleotides line up with TRBD2. The CDR3 length is 15 residues. Germline CDR1 and CDR2: SNHLY and FYNNEI. Losses at the gene ends were 5 bases for V and 6 bases for J; bases not matched to a gene: 7. CDR3 region: CASSLLAGGPGEQYF. The DNA for the CDR3 is TGTGCCAGCAGTTTACTAGCGGGAGGGCCCGGCGAGCAGTACTTC.

The chain is built from TRBV9 and TRBJ2-1, with 11 bases identical to TRBD2. Germline V CDR1 and CDR2: SGDLS, YYNGEE. The V gene end was trimmed by 1 base and the J gene end by 4 bases; junction bases not matched to a gene: 7. The CDR3 consists of 17 residues. CDR3 sequence: CASSVSIAGGTYNEQFF. The CDR3 nucleotides read TGTGCCAGCAGCGTATCCATAGCGGGAGGGACGTACAATGAGCAGTTCTTC.

V is TRBV4-2 and J is TRBJ2-7; weak D call: TRBD1 (5 bases). Deletions cut 0 bases from V and 1 base from J, with 13 bases between. Germline CDR1 is LGHNA and CDR2 is YNFKEQ. The CDR3 spans 16 residues. CDR3 DNA: TGTGCCAGCAGCCAAGAAGAAGGGGTCCCGTCCTACGAGCAGTACTTC. The encoded protein is CASSQEEGVPSYEQYF.

The chain couples TRBV11-3 to TRBJ2-1, with TRBD2 matching 14 bases. CDR3 length: 16 residues. The V and J ends lost 1 base and 4 bases, in that order; junction bases with no gene match: 0. CDR1 SGHNT and CDR2 YENEEA come from the germline V gene. The DNA for the CDR3 is TGTGCCAGCAGCTTAGGGACTAGCGGGAGGTACAATGAGCAGTTCTTC. Amino acids: CASSLGTSGRYNEQFF.

The rearrangement joins TRBV5-4 to TRBJ2-7; 7 bases are a match to TRBD1. The V segment lost 2 bases and the J segment 13 bases; nucleotides outside the gene matches: 15. This CDR3 is 14 amino acids long. Germline-derived CDR1 and CDR2 are SGHNT and YYREEE (reference sequence). The CDR3 DNA follows: TGTGCCAGCAGCTTCTACGAAACCAGACAGGGCGAATACTTC. This sequence encodes CASSFYETRQGEYF.

The V and J genes are TRBV10-3 and TRBJ1-3, with 8 positions matching TRBD1. Germline V gene sequence: CDR1 ENHRY, CDR2 SYGVKD. J was trimmed by 3 bases and V by 4 bases; bases with no gene match: 5. CDR3 length: 15 residues. CDR3 sequence: CAISARTGFGNTIYF. In nucleotides, the CDR3 is TGTGCCATCAGTGCTAGGACAGGGTTTGGAAACACCATATATTTT.

The gene calls are TRBV5-1 and TRBJ2-5, with 13 bases identical to TRBD2. After removal of 4 bases from V and 3 bases from J, the junction contained 3 bases not matched to a gene. Germline values: CDR1 SGHRS, CDR2 YFSETQ. This CDR3 contains 15 residues. The CDR3 here is CASSPGTSGEETQYF. The CDR3 DNA reads as TGCGCCAGCAGCCCGGGGACTAGCGGGGAAGAGACCCAGTACTTC.

The CDR3 DNA reads as TGTGCCAGCAGCTTGAATGACGGCATGAACACTGAAGCTTTCTTT. Translated, it gives CASSLNDGMNTEAFF. V gene TRBV5-8 combines with J gene TRBJ1-1; D ambiguous. CDR1 is SGHTS and CDR2 is YDEGEE in the germline V gene. This CDR3 contains 15 residues. Trimming pared 1 base from V and 0 bases from J, leaving 10 bases between.

The V and J genes are TRBV6-4 and TRBJ2-5; 12 nucleotides align to TRBD2. V trimming: 4 bases; J trimming: 1 base; junction bases outside the gene matches: 10. CDR3 size: 18 residues. CDR1 is MRHNA and CDR2 is SNTAGT in the germline V gene. CDR3 DNA: TGTGCCAGCAGTGGGGGGGGACTAGCGGGTGCCCCCCAAGAGACCCAGTACTTC. Translation: CASSGGGLAGAPQETQYF.

V and J are TRBV3-1 (or the pseudogene TRBV3-2) and TRBJ2-5; D is ambiguous. V gave up 4 bases and J gave up 3 bases, with 3 bases separating them. This CDR3 contains 11 residues. The germline V gene has CDR1 LGHDT and CDR2 YNNKEL (reference sequence). The DNA for the CDR3 is TGTGCCAGCAGCCCGGAAGAGACCCAGTACTTC. Residues: CASSPEETQYF.